The T cell receptor (beta chain) described here comes from a study of PD-1 blockade in classical Hodgkin lymphoma. On this clone: As yet, its antigen is unknown.

There are 14 residues in the CDR3. Germline values: CDR1 WSHSY, CDR2 SAAADI. V was pared by 6 bases and J by 7 bases, with 8 bases of the junction left unmatched. Points from the study as a whole: Underlying causes for the observed repertoire differences were not defined, possibly disease activity or prior therapy. Those achieving complete response showed baseline diversity like newly diagnosed patients. TCR diversity rose significantly by C4D1 in CD4+ but not CD8+ cells. Healthy donors were reported to have higher baseline TCR diversity than newly diagnosed patients.

Time point given: cycle 4 day 1 (C4D1), after less than 7 weeks of nivolumab. Brentuximab vedotin exposure varied among the patients, all of whom had relapsed after autologous stem cell transplantation. Magnetic negative selection served to purify CD4+ T cells out of PBMCs that had been thawed. Using immunoSEQ multiplex PCR, the repertoire was profiled, and TCRdb retains in-frame clones only, with some absent. In the table there are 6,000 to 8,000 clones, around nine tenths of which are singletons. The genes are TRBV10-2 and TRBJ1-5; the match to TRBD1 covers 8 bases. Sequenced material: CD4+ T cells from blood, taken before the fourth cycle of nivolumab. This sequence originates from a human donor with classical Hodgkin lymphoma. The CDR3 region has the DNA TGCGCCAGCAGCCAAGGACAGGGTATCCAGCCCCAGCATTTT. Encoded protein: CASSQGQGIQPQHF.